This record looks at one T cell receptor beta chain sequence and its context. Produced via immunoSEQ multiplex PCR; TCRdb's table is partial and in-frame only. The table has over 100,000 clones, 65% to 85% seen once. The sample comes from a study of T cell responses to AZD1222 COVID-19 vaccine. This CDR3 comprises 14 residues. V lost 2 bases to trimming and J lost 4 bases, with 9 bases between them. Germline V gene sequence: CDR1 MNHNY, CDR2 SVGAGI (reference sequence). J is TRBJ1-5 and V is TRBV6-6; D not certain. The sample here was peripheral blood, taken on day 0 of AZD1222 vaccination. This clonotype originated in an adult in good health. The CDR3 DNA sequence: TGTGCCAGCAGTTACGGCACGGGGAATCAGCCCCAGCATTTT. Translated, it gives CASSYGTGNQPQHF.